The 12 T cell receptor beta chains in this list originate from one sample, sequenced in a study of CD8 T cells in ankylosing spondylitis. TCRdb reanalysed the 5' RACE reads using MiXCR and keeps one entry per CDR3 protein. The table has tens of thousands of distinct CDR3 sequences, about 7.8% seen once; the top ten hold around 7.8%. The sequenced material came from blood, either unsorted or a sorted T cell fraction (not recorded which). The receptors come from a female donor with ankylosing spondylitis or in good health (not recorded which).

The chain recombines TRBV5-1 with TRBJ2-1; possibly TRBD2 for D (5 bases). This CDR3 region has 14 residues. Germline loops: CDR1 SGHRS, CDR2 YFSETQ. V was trimmed by 7 bases and J by 9 bases, leaving 20 bases between them. DNA for the CDR3: TGCGCCAGCCAGAGGGAGAGACAAAACGGTGAGCAGTTCTTC. Its protein is CASQRERQNGEQFF.

In this sample, this clonotype turned up many times. The rearrangement links TRBV27 to TRBJ1-1; D is unclear. Trimming removed 1 base from V and 5 bases from J, with 11 bases in between. Germline-derived CDR1 and CDR2 are MNHEY and SMNVEV (reference sequence). The CDR3 consists of 14 residues. The CDR3 loop is CASSLLQGRTEAFF. In DNA, the CDR3 is TGTGCCAGCAGTTTATTGCAAGGACGGACTGAAGCTTTCTTT.

As for this clonotype: Since the CDR3 does not end with the conserved phenylalanine or tryptophan, this likely comes from a read error. The rearrangement links TRBV5-1 to TRBJ1-2, with D perhaps matching TRBD1 (6 bases). This CDR3 spans 13 amino acids. The V gene's germline CDR1 is SGHRS and CDR2 YFSETQ. The CDR3 reads CASTPGVNYGYTL. In DNA, the CDR3 is TGCGCCAGCACCCCAGGGGTTAACTATGGTTACACCCTC.

The table lists this clonotype with many counts. V and J are TRBV10-2 and TRBJ1-2; no definite D call. The CDR3 is made up of 13 amino acids. From germline, CDR1 is WSHSY and CDR2 SAAADI. The V and J ends lost 2 bases and 2 bases respectively, with 6 bases between them. CDR3 region: CASSERPNYGYTF. The CDR3 region has the DNA TGCGCCAGCAGTGAGCGACCAAACTATGGCTACACCTTC.

The sample holds many counts of this clonotype. CDR3 DNA sequence: TGTGCCACCAGCAGACCGACAGGGCGTGGTGAAAAACTGTTTTTT. Translated, it gives CATSRPTGRGEKLFF. The chain is built from TRBV15 and TRBJ1-4; 7 bases match TRBD1. Trimming at V came to 2 bases and at J to 7 bases, leaving 7 bases not matched to a gene. There are 15 residues in the CDR3. CDR1 is LNHNV, CDR2 YYDKDF, per germline (reference sequence).

This clonotype was detected many times. The chain couples TRBV3-1 to TRBJ2-7; D may be TRBD2 (5 bases). The CDR3 totals 13 residues. Germline V gene sequence: CDR1 LGHDT, CDR2 YNNKEL (reference sequence). V was pared by 0 bases and J by 5 bases, with 8 bases between. CDR3: CASSQDPEDEQYV. Here the CDR3 DNA reads TGTGCCAGCAGCCAAGATCCGGAGGACGAGCAGTACGTC.

This clonotype was observed a handful of times. The rearrangement uses TRBV12-3 or TRBV12-4 and TRBJ2-7; D might be TRBD1 (5 bases). The V end lost 1 base, the J end lost 9 bases, and 10 bases lay between the germline ends. The CDR3 has 12 residues. The CDR3 DNA follows: TGTGCCAGCAGTTTAGGCAGGGCGTGGCAGTACTTC. This codes for CASSLGRAWQYF.

This clonotype has only a few counts. The rearrangement links TRBV5-1 to TRBJ2-7; tentatively, D is TRBD1 (7 bases). In germline, CDR1 is SGHRS, CDR2 YFSETQ. The CDR3 has 13 residues. Trimming removed 3 bases at V and 4 bases at J, with 11 bases between. CDR3 residues: CASSSQGRYEQYF. The CDR3 nucleotides read TGCGCCAGCAGCTCACAGGGGAGGTACGAGCAGTACTTC.

In this sample, this clonotype turned up many times. The chain has TRBV29-1 and TRBJ2-1, with D uncertain. V lost 7 bases and J 4 bases, leaving 14 bases between the germline ends. The CDR3 sequence is 13 residues long. Per the germline V gene, CDR1 is SQVTM and CDR2 is ANQGSEA. CDR3 sequence: CSGRRELYNEQFF. The DNA of the CDR3 is TGCAGCGGTCGTAGGGAACTTTACAATGAGCAGTTCTTC.

The sample holds many counts of this clonotype. This rearrangement joins TRBV20-1 to TRBJ2-1; no clear D. The germline V gene has CDR1 DFQATT and CDR2 SNEGSKA (reference sequence). V lost 1 base and J 3 bases, leaving 10 bases between the germline ends. The CDR3 has 14 residues. The CDR3 DNA follows: TGCAGTGCTAGAGGCAACAGACTCTACAATGAGCAGTTCTTC. It codes for CSARGNRLYNEQFF.

V and J are TRBV27 and TRBJ2-1, with D possibly matching TRBD2 (6 bases). This CDR3 is 14 amino acids long. The germline V gene has CDR1 MNHEY and CDR2 SMNVEV (reference sequence). Trimming left V 2 bases short and J 7 bases short, with 12 bases between. CDR3 sequence: CASSLRHGGNEQFF. The CDR3, as DNA: TGTGCCAGCAGTTTACGGCATGGGGGGAATGAGCAGTTCTTC.

This clonotype was counted ten times or more. The rearrangement uses TRBV25-1 and TRBJ2-2; no clear D. This CDR3 is built from 14 residues. The ends were cut back, 5 bases at V and 3 bases at J, with 10 bases in the middle. Germline values: CDR1 MGHDK, CDR2 SYGVNS. The CDR3 nucleotides read TGTGCCAGCAGTCCCACCCGCGACACCGGGGAGCTGTTTTTT. Its translation: CASSPTRDTGELFF.